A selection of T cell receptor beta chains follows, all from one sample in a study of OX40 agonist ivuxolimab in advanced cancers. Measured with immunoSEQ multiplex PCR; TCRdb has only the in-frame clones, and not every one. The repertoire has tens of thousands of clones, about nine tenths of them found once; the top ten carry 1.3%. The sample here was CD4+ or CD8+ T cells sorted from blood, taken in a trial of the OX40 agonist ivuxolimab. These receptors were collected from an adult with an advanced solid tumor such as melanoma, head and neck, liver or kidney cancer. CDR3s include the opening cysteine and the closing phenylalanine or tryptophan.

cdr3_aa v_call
CASSDRGQSYEQYF TRBV6-7
CASSRTSGGNEQFF TRBV7-6
CSVEPYSGNTIYF TRBV29-1
CAWMAYNEQFF TRBV30
CASKAGGSDTQYF TRBV27
CASSLDLGDTEAFF TRBV11-2
CASNDGPHGEQYF TRBV11-1
CASSLGPGDTQYF TRBV7-7
CASSRRGEQYF TRBV7-7
CASTDRAGELSIYEQYF TRBV19
CASSLGGASYNEQFF TRBV5-4
CASSQEQLGTASRGANVLTF TRBV4-1
CASSPPVSNSPLHF TRBV18
CASSSAVRGTDTQYF TRBV28
CARSHKPGLSNQPQHF TRBV27
CASDRTGSGTPQHF TRBV19
CASSEGQGAGGYTF TRBV2
CASSFGGRGYTF TRBV5-8
CAWSGFGLGGQQFF TRBV30
CASSPGQLTSGNTIYF TRBV18
CASSLDVQRYGYTF TRBV5-1
CASSLGKTGAGTNEKLFF TRBV5-1
CASSLFFRGDEQFF TRBV5-4
CASSLGSVSGRAYSEQFF TRBV11-2
CASSSSGGQGAFHNEQFF TRBV7-3
CASSLPGPNYGYTF TRBV28
CASSPLDSSNQPQHF TRBV5-1
CASSLLGTDTQYF TRBV27
CASSYQNQPQHF TRBV6-5
CASRLDPGQGDEKLFF TRBV5-1
CATSRDPGTGRSGNTIYF TRBV15
CASSRMYEQYF TRBV5-4
CASRAGTVDNQPQHF TRBV10-2
CASSLDGTSGSGELFF TRBV5-4
CASSLVTSGVSEQFF TRBV5-1
CASSPGQREGTQYF TRBV18
CASSIRQGQETQYF TRBV18
CAISEYRGASYEQYF TRBV10-3
CASRAGGGGNQPQHF TRBV10-2
CASSQVISSGNTIYF TRBV14
CASSEAGVNTEAFF TRBV6-1
CASSLGNEQFF TRBV10-2
CAIVTYSNQPQHF TRBV10-3
CASSLAGGGRVSNQPQHF TRBV7-8
CASSTPPTGIYEQFF TRBV21-1
CASSVHRENTEAFF TRBV2